The present entry profiles one T cell receptor (beta chain) with its context. This entry is derived from a study of T cells after somatic rescue of genetic block. The data were produced by immunoSEQ multiplex PCR, yet TCRdb's version contains in-frame clones alone and is incomplete. Of approximately 14,000 clones in the sample, over 60% were seen once. V dropped 4 bases and J dropped 1 base, with 11 bases sitting between them. Germline V CDR1 and CDR2: SGHDT, YYEEEE. CDR3 length: 14 amino acids. The chain uses TRBV5-6 and TRBJ1-1; D is unclear. This clonotype was sampled from a man aged 18 to 29. The sample consisted of peripheral blood mononuclear cells (PBMCs). CDR3 amino acids: CASSPEAGNTEAFF. The CDR3 DNA reads TGTGCCAGCAGCCCCGAGGCAGGGAACACTGAAGCTTTCTTT.